A selection of T cell receptor beta chains follows, all from one sample in a study of neurological immune-mediated disorders. One entry per CDR3 protein, called by TCRdb with MiXCR from the 5' RACE reads. The table has over 60,000 distinct CDR3 sequences, less than 5.5% seen once. Sequencing was done on a sample of PBMCs. These receptors were obtained from a woman in her twenties or thirties with multiple sclerosis. Each CDR3 is given with its conserved first and last residue. D genes are given only for firm matches. The size field is filled for only some rows; it gives once, few, many or a size class.

J	D	length	size	V	DNA	CDR3
TRBJ2-3	-	16	-	TRBV5-1	TGCGCCAGCAGCTTGGAAGGGCGCCGGGACACAGATACGCAGTATTTT	CASSLEGRRDTDTQYF
TRBJ2-1	-	13	many	TRBV28	TGTTTCGTGGCGGGACCCACCTACAATGAGCAGTTCTTC	CFVAGPTYNEQFF
TRBJ2-7	-	15	many	TRBV20-1	TGCAGTGCTAGGTCCCCACAGGAATCCTCCTACGAGCAGTACTTC	CSARSPQESSYEQYF
TRBJ2-5	-	14	many	TRBV15	TGTGCCACCAGCCGGGGAAGCATACAAGAGACCCAGTACTTC	CATSRGSIQETQYF
TRBJ2-5	-	12	many	TRBV6-4	TGTGCCAGCCCTGGGGCTTTGGAGACCCAGTACTTC	CASPGALETQYF
TRBJ2-7	-	15	few	TRBV18	TGTGCCAGCTCACCCGTACAGGGCCGCCTAAGCGAGCAGTACTTC	CASSPVQGRLSEQYF
TRBJ1-4	-	14	once	TRBV20-1	TGCAGTGCTAGAGTCGCAGGGATGAGTGAAAAACTGTTTTTT	CSARVAGMSEKLFF
TRBJ2-5	TRBD1	17	many	TRBV5-1	TGCGCCAGCAGCTTGGTAGGACAGGTGCCCGTCAAAGAGACCCAGTACTTC	CASSLVGQVPVKETQYF
TRBJ1-2	TRBD1	17	many	TRBV5-1	TGCGCCAGCAGCTTGACACCGACAGGGGGAGTTGGGTATGGCTACACCTTC	CASSLTPTGGVGYGYTF
TRBJ2-1	-	13	many	TRBV7-3	TGTGCCAGCAGCTTATTTGGCAGAAATGAGCAGTTCTTC	CASSLFGRNEQFF
TRBJ2-2	-	14	many	TRBV5-1	TGCGCCAGCAGCCACGGGACTAACACCGGGGAGCTGTTTTTT	CASSHGTNTGELFF
TRBJ2-3	-	14	many	TRBV7-2	TGTGCCAGCAGCCTCACCGCCCACACAGATACGCAGTATTTT	CASSLTAHTDTQYF
TRBJ2-1	TRBD1	19	few	TRBV3-1	TGTGCCAGCAGCCAAGGGGGTTGGGACAGCAGCCGATACCGGGGTGAGCAGTTCTTC	CASSQGGWDSSRYRGEQFF
TRBJ1-2	-	15	many	TRBV9	TGTGCCAGCAGCGTAGCTTCTTCAGGGATCGATGGCTACACCTTC	CASSVASSGIDGYTF
TRBJ2-3	-	16	many	TRBV20-1	TGCAGTGCTAGAGATGCTAGAACGGCTAAAGGAGATACGCAGTATTTT	CSARDARTAKGDTQYF
TRBJ2-5	-	14	many	TRBV5-6	TGTGCCAGCAGCCCGACTAGAGAGAAAGAGACCCAGTACTTC	CASSPTREKETQYF
TRBJ2-1	TRBD2	14	-	TRBV5-1	TGCGCCAGCAGCTTGACGACGGGGGGAAATGAGCAGTTCTTC	CASSLTTGGNEQFF
TRBJ1-1	TRBD1	15	few	TRBV20-1	TGCAGTGCCACAACCCCGGGACAGGGGTCCACTGAAGCTTTCTTT	CSATTPGQGSTEAFF
TRBJ2-7	-	13	many	TRBV12-3/TRBV12-4	TGTGCCAGCAGCCTATACCTCGGAGGAGGGGAGTACTTC	CASSLYLGGGEYF
TRBJ2-6	TRBD2	20	-	TRBV11-2	TGTGCCAGCAGCTCCCTCGGAGTACTAGCGGGGGGGCCTGGGGCCAACGTCCTGACTTTC	CASSSLGVLAGGPGANVLTF